The next 15 T cell receptor beta chains were all read from a single sample in a study of PD-1 blockade in classical Hodgkin lymphoma (dated by TCRdb to about 2020). The library was obtained by the immunoSEQ multiplex PCR assay. Held by TCRdb, this immuneACCESS table contains in-frame sequences only and omits some clones. Under half of the omission traces to an unresolved V gene where checked; the cause of the rest is unknown. The sample records about 32,000 clones, 88% of which are singletons. The top ten hold around 1.3% of the sample. In light of the paper, this sample's time point label describes: newly diagnosed, previously untreated cHL patient sample. Magnetic negative selection with a Miltenyi CD4+ T cell isolation kit was used to purify CD4+ T cells from thawed PBMCs. The sequenced material came from CD4+ T cells from blood. The source of these receptors is a human donor with classical Hodgkin lymphoma.

The CDR3 nucleotides read TGTGCCAGCAGCTTTTATGAATGGGACAGGGAAGACTCTGAAGCTTTCTTT. Protein product: CASSFYEWDREDSEAFF. The chain uses TRBV11-3 and TRBJ1-1, with 9 bases fitting TRBD1. After removal of 3 bases from V and 6 bases from J, the junction contained 14 bases not matched to a gene. Germline assignment: CDR1 SGHNT and CDR2 YENEEA. The CDR3 spans 17 residues. The full variable domain, in which reference TRBV11-3 and TRBJ1-1 provide the parts outside the CDR3, is EAGVVQSPRYKIIEKKQPVAFWCNPISGHNTLYWYLQNLGQGPELLIRYENEEAVDDSQLPKDRFSAERLKGVDSTLKIQPAELGDSAVYLCASSFYEWDREDSEAFFGQGTRLTVV.

CDR3 in amino acids: CASSRGDREQYF. DNA of the CDR3: TGTGCCAGCAGTCGCGGGGACAGGGAGCAGTACTTC. This rearrangement joins TRBV2 to TRBJ2-7; 8 nucleotides match TRBD1. CDR3 length: 12 residues. V lost 5 bases to trimming and J lost 7 bases; unmatched junction nucleotides: 4. Looked up from germline, CDR1 is SNHLY and CDR2 is FYNNEI.

The V call is TRBV7-8, the J call TRBJ2-7; D is possibly TRBD1 (5 bases). The germline V and J ends were trimmed by 5 bases and 4 bases, with 9 bases remaining between them. Germline V gene lookup returns CDR1 SGHVS and CDR2 FQNEAQ. The CDR3 runs to 12 residues. In DNA, the CDR3 is TGTGCCAGCAGCCCTAGGGGTTACGAGCAGTACTTC. Its translation: CASSPRGYEQYF.

This chain joins TRBV28 and TRBJ2-7, with 7 bases that match TRBD1. CDR1 and CDR2 (germline): MDHEN, SYDVKM. Losses at the gene ends were 6 bases for V and 4 bases for J; bases not matched to a gene: 12. This CDR3 contains 15 residues. CDR3 nucleotide sequence: TGTGCCAGCAGACAGGGGCGGAATCCCCCATACGAGCAGTACTTC. This encodes CASRQGRNPPYEQYF.

The J gene is TRBJ2-1, the V gene TRBV10-1; 11 nucleotides line up with TRBD2. The CDR3 loop spans 15 amino acids. V was clipped by 7 bases and J by 5 bases; unmatched bases: 7. Germline lookup yields CDR1 WNHNN and CDR2 SYGVQD (reference sequence). As DNA, the CDR3 is TGCGCCAGCACTTTTAGCGGGAGGGCAGACAATGAGCAGTTCTTC. Translating gives CASTFSGRADNEQFF.

As DNA, the CDR3 is TGTGCCACCAGCAGAGATCTATCCGGCTACACCTTC. It translates to CATSRDLSGYTF. The chain couples TRBV15 to TRBJ1-2; D uncertain. V lost 0 bases and J lost 8, with 7 bases in between. This CDR3 has 12 residues. CDR1 and CDR2 (germline): LNHNV, YYDKDF (reference sequence).

This clone was detected once. The J gene is TRBJ2-3, the V gene TRBV19; 7 bases map to TRBD2. CDR3 size: 14 residues. Losses at the gene ends were 7 bases for V and 6 bases for J; bases not matched to a gene: 10. In germline, CDR1 is LNHDA, CDR2 SQIVND (reference sequence). This CDR3 is CASTPGLPGDTQYF. The CDR3 nucleotides are TGTGCCAGTACACCGGGACTACCAGGGGATACGCAGTATTTT. The full variable domain, rest sourced from reference TRBV19 and TRBJ2-3, is DGGITQSPKYLFRKEGQNVTLSCEQNLNHDAMYWYRQDPGQGLRLIYYSQIVNDFQKGDIAEGYSVSREKKESFPLTVTSAQKNPTAFYLCASTPGLPGDTQYFGPGTRLTVL.

The V call is TRBV27, the J call TRBJ1-5; no definite D call. Trimming shortened V by 6 bases and J by 0 bases, and 9 bases separated the two germline ends. The CDR3 spans 14 residues. Germline assignment: CDR1 MNHEY and CDR2 SMNVEV (reference sequence). CDR3 sequence reads: CASRVRYSNQPQHF. The DNA for the CDR3 is TGTGCCAGCAGAGTCAGATATAGCAATCAGCCCCAGCATTTT.

V usage is TRBV27 and J usage is TRBJ2-7, with D tentatively TRBD1 (6 bases). The length of the CDR3 is 17 residues. V lost 4 bases to trimming and J lost 2 bases, with 21 bases between them. CDR1 MNHEY and CDR2 SMNVEV come from the germline V gene (reference sequence). The CDR3 nucleotides are TGTGCCAGCAGTTCCTCCCTACTCGGGACACCCACCTACGAGCAGTACTTC. This codes for CASSSSLLGTPTYEQYF.

V gene TRBV25-1 combines with J gene TRBJ1-1, with a weak D call TRBD1 (6 bases). CDR3 length equals 15 residues. The germline V and J ends were trimmed by 6 bases and 4 bases, with 18 bases remaining between them. Germline lookup yields CDR1 MGHDK and CDR2 SYGVNS. This chain's CDR3 is CASSPTTGFPTEAFF. CDR3 DNA: TGTGCCAGCAGCCCCACAACAGGGTTCCCCACTGAAGCTTTCTTT.

This chain joins TRBV28 and TRBJ2-7; D is possibly TRBD2 (6 bases). V lost 8 bases and J lost 1, with 18 bases in between. The CDR3 loop spans 15 amino acids. From germline, CDR1 is MDHEN and CDR2 SYDVKM. In DNA form, the CDR3 reads TGTGCCAGCTCCTTACGGCCTAGCGTTTCCTACGAGCAGTACTTC. This gives the protein CASSLRPSVSYEQYF. The whole variable domain, remainder taken from reference TRBV28 and TRBJ2-7, is DVKVTQSSRYLVKRTGEKVFLECVQDMDHENMFWYRQDPGLGLRLIYFSYDVKMKEKGDIPEGYSVSREKKERFSLILESASTNQTSMYLCASSLRPSVSYEQYFGPGTRLTVT.

V is TRBV7-9 and J is TRBJ1-2; the D gene is possibly TRBD1 (5 bases). This CDR3 contains 14 residues. V lost 0 bases, J lost 2 bases, and 7 bases lay in between. Germline V gene sequence: CDR1 SEHNR, CDR2 FQNEAQ (reference sequence). For the CDR3, the DNA is TGTGCCAGCAGCTTAGCCGGGGGGAACTATGGCTACACCTTC. Amino acid sequence: CASSLAGGNYGYTF.

This chain joins TRBV29-1 and TRBJ1-1; D not certain. V lost 4 bases, J lost 0 bases, and 15 bases lay in between. Germline V CDR1 and CDR2: SQVTM, ANQGSEA. This CDR3 is 15 amino acids long. The CDR3 region has the DNA TGCAGCGTTGGCGACCTCTTCGGCATGAACACTGAAGCTTTCTTT. It translates to CSVGDLFGMNTEAFF.

V is TRBV11-3 and J is TRBJ2-3; 12 nucleotides align to TRBD2. V was clipped by 1 base and J by 3 bases; unmatched bases: 5. Germline CDR1 is SGHNT and CDR2 is YENEEA. This CDR3 has 17 amino acids. The CDR3 reads CASSLVSTSGRTDTQYF. CDR3 coding DNA: TGTGCCAGCAGCTTAGTATCGACTAGCGGGAGAACAGATACGCAGTATTTT.

J is TRBJ2-5 and V is TRBV5-1, with D perhaps given as TRBD1 or TRBD2 (5 bases each). The CDR3 length is 13 residues. Germline V CDR1 and CDR2: SGHRS, YFSETQ. Trimming shortened V by 4 bases and J by 1 base, and 8 bases separated the two germline ends. The DNA of the CDR3 is TGCGCCAGCAGCGAGGGACCCCAAGAGACCCAGTACTTC. Its protein product is CASSEGPQETQYF.